The rows below give T cell receptor beta chains drawn from one sample of a study of blood T cell repertoires in COVID-19. Libraries were prepared by immunoSEQ multiplex PCR; TCRdb keeps only in-frame clonotypes and omits some of them. The sample holds just under 90,000 clones; approximately 88% are singletons and the top ten take 0.47%. Input material: peripheral blood. These TCRs come from a man in his 60s with acute or convalescent COVID-19. Each CDR3 is given with its conserved first and last residue. Fields, in order: V gene, clone size, J gene, D gene, CDR3 protein, CDR3 DNA. The D gene is left open where the match is weak. Clone size, where shown, is once, few, many, or a class for clones that have expanded.

TRBV5-1	.	TRBJ2-1	.	CASSLGPLDYNEQFF	TGCGCCAGCAGCTTGGGGCCTCTCGACTACAATGAGCAGTTCTTC
TRBV6-4	few	TRBJ1-1	.	CASSEQGNTEAFF	TGTGCCAGCAGTGAACAGGGGAACACTGAAGCTTTCTTT
TRBV5-1	once	TRBJ1-1	.	CASSLPGQSAAFF	TGCGCCAGCAGCTTGCCTGGACAGTCGGCCGCTTTCTTT
TRBV7-6	.	TRBJ2-7	TRBD1	CASSLEFGRGLYEQYF	TGTGCCAGCAGCTTAGAGTTCGGCAGGGGGCTCTACGAGCAGTACTTC
TRBV7-8	.	TRBJ2-2	.	CASSLGSLRTGELFF	TGTGCCAGCAGCCTAGGGAGCCTTCGAACCGGGGAGCTGTTTTTT
TRBV29-1	.	TRBJ2-1	TRBD2	CSVELLAAYNEQFF	TGCAGCGTTGAGCTGCTAGCGGCCTACAATGAGCAGTTCTTC
TRBV11-3	once	TRBJ2-2	TRBD1	CASSAKTGRITGELFF	TGTGCCAGCAGCGCAAAGACAGGGCGGATCACCGGGGAGCTGTTTTTT
TRBV19	.	TRBJ2-7	.	CASSRGGSTYEQYF	TGTGCCAGTAGCCGAGGCGGGTCCACCTACGAGCAGTACTTC
TRBV20-1	few	TRBJ1-2	.	CSASGNYGYTF	TGCAGTGCTAGCGGTAACTATGGCTACACCTTC
TRBV7-2	.	TRBJ2-3	.	CASSLIATSTDTQYF	TGTGCCAGCAGCTTAATCGCTACTAGCACAGATACGCAGTATTTT
TRBV7-9	.	TRBJ1-2	TRBD1	CASSLAGTGYGYTF	TGTGCCAGCAGCTTAGCGGGGACAGGGTATGGCTACACCTTC
TRBV7-9	.	TRBJ1-2	TRBD1	CASSQQGHGYTF	TGTGCCAGCAGCCAACAGGGGCATGGCTACACCTTC
TRBV6-4	.	TRBJ1-6	.	CASSDSNREESPLHF	TGTGCCAGCAGTGACTCGAACAGGGAAGAGTCACCCCTCCACTTT
TRBV5-6	.	TRBJ2-6	.	CVSSFTGANVLTF	TGTGTCAGCAGTTTTACTGGGGCCAACGTCCTGACTTTC
TRBV5-4	.	TRBJ2-2	.	CASSSRQYGELFF	TGTGCCAGCAGCTCCAGACAATACGGGGAGCTGTTTTTT
TRBV19	.	TRBJ2-7	.	CASKGAYEQYF	TGTGCCAGTAAGGGAGCCTACGAGCAGTACTTC
TRBV5-1	.	TRBJ2-7	TRBD1	CASSGGQGPSYEQYF	TGCGCCAGCAGCGGGGGACAGGGGCCCTCCTACGAGCAGTACTTC
TRBV20-1	.	TRBJ2-3	TRBD2	CSASTGLAGGGTDTQYF	TGCAGTGCTAGTACCGGACTAGCGGGAGGGGGCACAGATACGCAGTATTTT
TRBV5-1	.	TRBJ2-7	.	CASSLVYGSQYEQYF	TGCGCCAGCAGCTTGGTTTACGGGAGTCAGTACGAGCAGTACTTC
TRBV6-1	.	TRBJ2-1	TRBD1	CASSEGGTGLNEQFF	TGTGCCAGCAGTGAAGGTGGGACAGGGCTGAATGAGCAGTTCTTC
TRBV19	.	TRBJ1-5	.	CASSTQGGQPQHF	TGTGCCAGTAGTACACAGGGCGGTCAGCCCCAGCATTTT
TRBV21-1	.	TRBJ2-7	.	CASSKDTGGSYEQYF	TGTGCCAGCAGCAAAGATACAGGGGGCTCCTACGAGCAGTACTTC
TRBV5-1	.	TRBJ1-4	.	CASSLVQGREKLFF	TGCGCCAGCAGCTTGGTACAGGGACGTGAAAAACTGTTTTTT
TRBV5-1	once	TRBJ2-1	TRBD2	CASRTSGGNNEQFF	TGCGCCAGCCGGACTAGCGGGGGAAACAATGAGCAGTTCTTC
TRBV30	.	TRBJ1-4	.	CALRLVNEKLFF	TGTGCCTTAAGACTAGTAAATGAAAAACTGTTTTTT
TRBV7-8	.	TRBJ1-1	.	CASSPSSNTEAFF	TGTGCCAGCAGCCCAAGCTCGAACACTGAAGCTTTCTTT
TRBV14	.	TRBJ1-6	.	CASSQGGAGRYNSPLHF	TGTGCCAGCAGCCAAGGGGGTGCGGGACGGTATAATTCACCCCTCCACTTT
TRBV6-2/TRBV6-3	.	TRBJ2-1	.	CASSYSMFRGNEQFF	TGTGCCAGCAGTTACTCAATGTTCAGGGGCAATGAGCAGTTCTTC
TRBV28	.	TRBJ2-3	.	CASSGMWEPGLVTDTQYF	TGTGCCAGCAGTGGAATGTGGGAACCGGGACTTGTCACAGATACGCAGTATTTT
TRBV7-7	.	TRBJ2-2	.	CASSLSPTGNTGELFF	TGTGCCAGCAGCTTATCTCCCACAGGGAACACCGGGGAGCTGTTTTTT
TRBV18	.	TRBJ2-2	TRBD1	CASSPRTGMFGELFF	TGTGCCAGCTCACCGCGGACAGGGATGTTCGGGGAGCTGTTTTTT
TRBV21-1	.	TRBJ2-4	.	CASSSWGCGAKNIQYF	.
TRBV5-4	.	TRBJ2-1	TRBD2	CASSAIATSGGYNEQFF	TGTGCCAGCAGTGCCATTGCGACTAGCGGAGGATACAATGAGCAGTTCTTC
TRBV6-4	.	TRBJ2-2	.	CASSLTNANTGELFF	TGTGCCAGCAGTTTGACAAATGCGAACACCGGGGAGCTGTTTTTT
TRBV3-1/TRBV3-2	.	TRBJ1-5	.	CASSQWGPLGPQHF	TGTGCCAGCAGCCAATGGGGGCCTTTGGGGCCCCAGCATTTT
TRBV11-3	.	TRBJ2-1	.	CASSQTLVNEQFF	TGTGCCAGCAGCCAAACTCTAGTCAATGAGCAGTTCTTC